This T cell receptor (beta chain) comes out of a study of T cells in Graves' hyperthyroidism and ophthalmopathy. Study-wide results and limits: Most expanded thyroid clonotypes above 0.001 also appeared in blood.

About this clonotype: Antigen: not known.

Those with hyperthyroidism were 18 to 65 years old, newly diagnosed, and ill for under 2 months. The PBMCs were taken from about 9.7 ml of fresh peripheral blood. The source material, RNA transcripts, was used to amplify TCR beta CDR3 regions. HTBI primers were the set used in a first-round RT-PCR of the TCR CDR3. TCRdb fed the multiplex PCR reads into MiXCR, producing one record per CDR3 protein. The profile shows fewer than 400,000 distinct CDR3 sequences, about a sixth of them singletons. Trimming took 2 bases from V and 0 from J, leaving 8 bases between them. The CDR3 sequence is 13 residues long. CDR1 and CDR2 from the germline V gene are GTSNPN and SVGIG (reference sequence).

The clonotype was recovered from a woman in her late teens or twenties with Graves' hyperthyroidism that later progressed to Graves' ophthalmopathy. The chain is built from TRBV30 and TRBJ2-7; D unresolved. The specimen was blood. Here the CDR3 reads CAWSWESSYEQYF. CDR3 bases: TGTGCCTGGAGTTGGGAATCCTCCTACGAGCAGTACTTC.